This T cell receptor (beta chain) was sequenced for a study of T cells expressing NK-cell markers. The germline CDR1 and CDR2 sequences are MGHRA and YSYEKL. CDR3 length equals 14 residues. TCRdb re-called the 5' RACE reads; every CDR3 protein appears as one record, without DNA. The listing records hundreds of thousands of distinct CDR3 sequences. Sequencing was done on a sample of blood T cells: a sorted CD56 or NKG2C T cell subset, CD4+ or CD8+ T cells, or bulk PBMC T cells (not recorded which). This chain connects TRBV4-1 to TRBJ2-1; TCRdb lists TRBD1, though no DNA is available to test this call. The receptor's source is a man aged 18 to 30 in good health. This chain's CDR3 is CASSRAPVSNEQFF.